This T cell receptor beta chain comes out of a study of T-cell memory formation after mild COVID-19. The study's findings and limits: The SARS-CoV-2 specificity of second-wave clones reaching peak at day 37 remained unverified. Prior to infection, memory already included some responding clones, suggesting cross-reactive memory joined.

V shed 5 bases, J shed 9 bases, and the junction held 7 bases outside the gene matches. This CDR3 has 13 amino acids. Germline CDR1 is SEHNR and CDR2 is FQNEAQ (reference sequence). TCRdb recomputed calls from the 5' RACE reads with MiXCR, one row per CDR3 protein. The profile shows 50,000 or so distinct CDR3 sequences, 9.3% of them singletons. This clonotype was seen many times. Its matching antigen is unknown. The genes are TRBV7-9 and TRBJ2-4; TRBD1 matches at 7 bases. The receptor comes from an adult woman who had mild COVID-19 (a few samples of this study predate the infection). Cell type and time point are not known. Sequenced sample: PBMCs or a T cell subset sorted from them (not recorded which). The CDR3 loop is CASSAQTGPIQYF. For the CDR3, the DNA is TGTGCCAGCAGCGCTCAGACAGGGCCCATTCAGTACTTC.